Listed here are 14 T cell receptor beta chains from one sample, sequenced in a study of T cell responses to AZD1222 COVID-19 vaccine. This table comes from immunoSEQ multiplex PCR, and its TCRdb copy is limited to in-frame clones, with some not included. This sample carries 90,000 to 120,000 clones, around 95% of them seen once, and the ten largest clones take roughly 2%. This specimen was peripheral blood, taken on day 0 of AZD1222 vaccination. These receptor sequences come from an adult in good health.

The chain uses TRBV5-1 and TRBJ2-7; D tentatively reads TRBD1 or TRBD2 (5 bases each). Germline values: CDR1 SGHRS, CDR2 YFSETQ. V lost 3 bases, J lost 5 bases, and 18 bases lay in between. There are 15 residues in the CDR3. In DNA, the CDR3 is TGCGCCAGCAGCTCCCTCCAGGGCAGGGACCACGAGCAGTACTTC. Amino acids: CASSSLQGRDHEQYF.

The CDR3 spells CASSQELGGQSPQHF. CDR3 coding DNA: TGTGCCAGCAGCCAAGAACTAGGGGGGCAGAGTCCCCAGCATTTT. V and J are TRBV4-2 and TRBJ1-5; TRBD1 might be the D (6 bases). The V gene's germline CDR1 is LGHNA and CDR2 YNFKEQ. The CDR3 contains 15 residues. The germline V and J ends were trimmed by 0 bases and 10 bases, with 16 bases remaining between them.

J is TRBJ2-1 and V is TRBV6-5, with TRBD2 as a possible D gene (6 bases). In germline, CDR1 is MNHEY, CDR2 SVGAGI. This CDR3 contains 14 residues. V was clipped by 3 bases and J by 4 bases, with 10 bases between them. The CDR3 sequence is CASSYRDWYNEQFF. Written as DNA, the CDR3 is TGTGCCAGCAGTTATCGGGACTGGTACAATGAGCAGTTCTTC.

CDR3 residues: CASSNEKLFF. DNA for the CDR3: TGTGCCAGCAGTAATGAAAAACTGTTTTTT. J is TRBJ1-4 and V is TRBV2; D ambiguous. Trimming removed 5 bases from V and 5 bases from J, with 0 bases in between. Per the germline V gene, CDR1 is SNHLY and CDR2 is FYNNEI. The CDR3 length is 10 residues.

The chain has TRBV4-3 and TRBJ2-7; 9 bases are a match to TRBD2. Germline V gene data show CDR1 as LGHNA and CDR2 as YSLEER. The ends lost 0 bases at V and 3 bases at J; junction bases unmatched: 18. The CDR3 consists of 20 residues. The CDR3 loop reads CASSQDLPQGRGGRGYEQYF. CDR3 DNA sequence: TGCGCCAGCAGCCAAGATCTGCCACAGGGGCGGGGGGGCCGAGGCTACGAGCAGTACTTC.

The CDR3 DNA follows: TGTGCCAGCAGCTCCGACCTCGACAGGGTCGATCAGCCCCAGCATTTT. Translation: CASSSDLDRVDQPQHF. The chain recombines TRBV7-8 with TRBJ1-5; 7 bases fit TRBD1. Germline CDR1 and CDR2: SGHVS and FQNEAQ. Germline trimming cut 4 bases from V and 5 bases from J; bases unmatched to any gene: 11. The CDR3 has 16 residues.

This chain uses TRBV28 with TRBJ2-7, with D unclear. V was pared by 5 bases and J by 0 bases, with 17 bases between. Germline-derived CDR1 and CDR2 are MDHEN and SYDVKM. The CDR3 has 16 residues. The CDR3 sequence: CASSLPLTVPSYEQYF. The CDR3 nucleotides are TGTGCCAGCAGTCTCCCCTTGACCGTTCCCTCCTACGAGCAGTACTTC.

The CDR3: CASSRRDRGLSNTGELFF. CDR3 sequence (DNA): TGTGCCAGTAGCCGACGGGACAGGGGTTTATCGAACACCGGGGAGCTGTTTTTT. The chain couples TRBV19 to TRBJ2-2, with 10 bases aligning to TRBD1. V lost 6 bases and J lost 0; bases outside the gene matches: 10. There are 18 residues in the CDR3. Germline CDR1 LNHDA, CDR2 SQIVND (reference sequence).

CDR3 sequence: CASSLYRGEETQYF. Here the CDR3 DNA reads TGCGCCAGCAGCTTGTATAGGGGCGAAGAGACCCAGTACTTC. The chain carries TRBV5-1 and TRBJ2-5; TRBD1 might be the D (5 bases). Germline CDR1 and CDR2: SGHRS and YFSETQ. Trimming took 1 base from V and 3 from J, leaving 10 bases between them. This CDR3 is built from 14 residues.

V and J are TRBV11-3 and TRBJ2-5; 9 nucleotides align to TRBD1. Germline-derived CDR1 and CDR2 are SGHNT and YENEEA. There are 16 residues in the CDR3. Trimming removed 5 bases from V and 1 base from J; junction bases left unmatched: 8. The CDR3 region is CASSVTGTGSQETQYF. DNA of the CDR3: TGTGCCAGCAGCGTTACCGGGACAGGGTCCCAAGAGACCCAGTACTTC.

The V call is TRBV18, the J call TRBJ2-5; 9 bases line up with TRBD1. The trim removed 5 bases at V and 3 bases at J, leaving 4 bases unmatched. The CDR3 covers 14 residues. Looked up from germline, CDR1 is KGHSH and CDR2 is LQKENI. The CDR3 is CASSKGTGKETQYF. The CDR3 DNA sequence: TGTGCCAGCTCAAAAGGGACAGGGAAAGAGACCCAGTACTTC.

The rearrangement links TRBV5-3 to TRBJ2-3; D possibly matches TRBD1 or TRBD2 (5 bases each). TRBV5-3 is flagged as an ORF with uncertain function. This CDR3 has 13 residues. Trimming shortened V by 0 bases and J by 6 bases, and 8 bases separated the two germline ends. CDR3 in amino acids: CARSLGGRDTQYF. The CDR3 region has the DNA TGTGCCAGAAGCTTGGGGGGACGGGATACGCAGTATTTT.

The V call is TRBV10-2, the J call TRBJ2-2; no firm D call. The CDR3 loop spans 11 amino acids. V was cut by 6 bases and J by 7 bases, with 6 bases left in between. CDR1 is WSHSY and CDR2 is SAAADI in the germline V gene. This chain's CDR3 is CASSLDGELFF. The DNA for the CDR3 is TGCGCCAGCAGCCTCGACGGGGAGCTGTTTTTT.

CDR3 amino acids: CASRVTGGIEEQFF. CDR3 coding DNA: TGTGCCAGCAGGGTAACAGGGGGTATTGAAGAGCAGTTCTTC. The chain employs TRBV28 and TRBJ2-1; 8 positions match TRBD1. Germline V gene sequence: CDR1 MDHEN, CDR2 SYDVKM. The length of the CDR3 is 14 residues. Unmatched junction bases numbered 11, after V lost 6 bases and J lost 10 bases.